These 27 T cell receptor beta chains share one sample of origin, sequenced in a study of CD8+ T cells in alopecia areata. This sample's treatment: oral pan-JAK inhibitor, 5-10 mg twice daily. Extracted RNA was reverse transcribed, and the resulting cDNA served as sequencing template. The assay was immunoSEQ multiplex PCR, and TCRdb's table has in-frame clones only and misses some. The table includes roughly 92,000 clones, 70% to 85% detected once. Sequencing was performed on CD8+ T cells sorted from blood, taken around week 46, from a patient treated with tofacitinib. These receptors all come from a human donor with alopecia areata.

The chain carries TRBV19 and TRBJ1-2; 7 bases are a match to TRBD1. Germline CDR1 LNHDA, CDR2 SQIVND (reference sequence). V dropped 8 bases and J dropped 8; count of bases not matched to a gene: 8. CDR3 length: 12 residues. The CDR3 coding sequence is TGTGCCAGTCTCGACAGGGCGGGCGGCTACACCTTC. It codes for CASLDRAGGYTF.

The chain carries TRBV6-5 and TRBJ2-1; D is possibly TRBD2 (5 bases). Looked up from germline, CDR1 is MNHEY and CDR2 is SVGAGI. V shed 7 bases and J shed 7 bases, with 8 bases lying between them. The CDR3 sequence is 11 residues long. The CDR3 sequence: CASNRGNEQFF. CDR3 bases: TGTGCCAGCAACAGAGGGAATGAGCAGTTCTTC.

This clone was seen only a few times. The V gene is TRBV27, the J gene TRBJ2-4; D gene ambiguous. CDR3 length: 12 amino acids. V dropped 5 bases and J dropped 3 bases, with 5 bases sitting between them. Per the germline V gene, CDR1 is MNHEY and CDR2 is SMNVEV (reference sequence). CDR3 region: CASSDGKNIQYF. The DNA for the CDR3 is TGTGCCAGCAGTGATGGCAAAAACATTCAGTACTTC.

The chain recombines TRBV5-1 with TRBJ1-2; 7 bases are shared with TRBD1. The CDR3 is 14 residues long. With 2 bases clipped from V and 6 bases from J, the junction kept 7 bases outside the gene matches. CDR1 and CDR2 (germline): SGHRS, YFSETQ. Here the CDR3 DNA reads TGCGCCAGCAGCTTTGACAGGGTTCTCGATGGCTACACCTTC. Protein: CASSFDRVLDGYTF.

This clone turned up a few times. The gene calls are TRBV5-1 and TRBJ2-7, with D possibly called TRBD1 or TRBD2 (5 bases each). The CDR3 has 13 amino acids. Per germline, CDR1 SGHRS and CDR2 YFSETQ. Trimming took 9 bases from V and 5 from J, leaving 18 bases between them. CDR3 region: CATKEEGQDEQYF. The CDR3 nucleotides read TGCGCCACCAAGGAAGAGGGGCAAGACGAGCAGTACTTC.

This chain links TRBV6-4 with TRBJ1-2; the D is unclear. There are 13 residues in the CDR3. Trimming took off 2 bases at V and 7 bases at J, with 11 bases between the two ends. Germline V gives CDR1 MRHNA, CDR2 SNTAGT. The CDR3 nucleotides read TGTGCCAGCAGTGACAGAGTCTCGTCTGGCTACACCTTC. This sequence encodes CASSDRVSSGYTF.

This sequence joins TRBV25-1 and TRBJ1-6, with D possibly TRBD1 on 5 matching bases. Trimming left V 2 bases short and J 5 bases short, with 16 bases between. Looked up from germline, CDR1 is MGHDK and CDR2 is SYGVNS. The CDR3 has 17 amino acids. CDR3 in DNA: TGTGCCAGCAGTGAACCCCCGGACAAGTTCGATAATTCACCCCTCCACTTT. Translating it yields CASSEPPDKFDNSPLHF.

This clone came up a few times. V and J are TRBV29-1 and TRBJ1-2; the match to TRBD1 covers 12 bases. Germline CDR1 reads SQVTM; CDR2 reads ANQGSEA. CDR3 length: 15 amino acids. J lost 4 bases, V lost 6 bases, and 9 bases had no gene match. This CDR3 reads CSVEPGTGGVYGYTF. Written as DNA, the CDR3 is TGCAGCGTAGAACCTGGGACAGGGGGCGTCTATGGCTACACCTTC.

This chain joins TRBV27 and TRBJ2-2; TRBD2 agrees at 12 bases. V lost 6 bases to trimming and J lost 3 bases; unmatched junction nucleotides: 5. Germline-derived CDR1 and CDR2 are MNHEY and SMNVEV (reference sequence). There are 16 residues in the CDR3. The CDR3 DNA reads TGTGCCAGCAGCCGACTAGCGGGGGACCACACCGGGGAGCTGTTTTTT. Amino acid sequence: CASSRLAGDHTGELFF.

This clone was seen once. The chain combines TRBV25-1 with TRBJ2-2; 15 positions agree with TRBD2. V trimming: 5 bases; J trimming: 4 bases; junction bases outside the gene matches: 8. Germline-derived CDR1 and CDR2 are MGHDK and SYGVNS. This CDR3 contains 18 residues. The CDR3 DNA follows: TGTGCCAGCAGTCTAAGGACTAGCGGGGGGGCAGGCACCGGGGAGCTGTTTTTT. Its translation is CASSLRTSGGAGTGELFF.

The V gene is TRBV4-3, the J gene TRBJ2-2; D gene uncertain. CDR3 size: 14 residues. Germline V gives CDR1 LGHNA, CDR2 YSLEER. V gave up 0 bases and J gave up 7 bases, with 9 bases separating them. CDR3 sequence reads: CASSQEKTVGELFF. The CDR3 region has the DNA TGCGCCAGCAGCCAAGAAAAAACGGTCGGGGAGCTGTTTTTT.

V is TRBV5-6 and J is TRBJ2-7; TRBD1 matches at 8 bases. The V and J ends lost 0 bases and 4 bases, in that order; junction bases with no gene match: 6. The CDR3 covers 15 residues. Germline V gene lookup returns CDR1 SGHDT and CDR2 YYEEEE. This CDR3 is CASSLGAGGGYEQYF. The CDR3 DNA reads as TGTGCCAGCAGCTTGGGGGCAGGGGGCGGATACGAGCAGTACTTC.

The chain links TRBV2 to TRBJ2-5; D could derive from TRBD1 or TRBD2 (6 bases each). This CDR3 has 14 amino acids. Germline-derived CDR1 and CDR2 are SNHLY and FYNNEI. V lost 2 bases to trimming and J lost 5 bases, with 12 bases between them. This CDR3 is CASSEWGAMETQYF. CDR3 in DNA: TGTGCCAGCAGTGAATGGGGGGCAATGGAGACCCAGTACTTC. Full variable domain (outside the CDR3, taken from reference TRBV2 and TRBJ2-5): EPEVTQTPSHQVTQMGQEVILRCVPISNHLYFYWYRQILGQKVEFLVSFYNNEISEKSEIFDDQFSVERPDGSNFTLKIRSTKLEDSAMYFCASSEWGAMETQYFGPGTRLLVL.

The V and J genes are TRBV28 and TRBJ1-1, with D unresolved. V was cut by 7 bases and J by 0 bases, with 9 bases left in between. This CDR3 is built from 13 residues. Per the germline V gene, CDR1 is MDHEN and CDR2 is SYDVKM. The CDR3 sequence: CASKGNMNTEAFF. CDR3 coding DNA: TGTGCCAGCAAGGGAAACATGAACACTGAAGCTTTCTTT.

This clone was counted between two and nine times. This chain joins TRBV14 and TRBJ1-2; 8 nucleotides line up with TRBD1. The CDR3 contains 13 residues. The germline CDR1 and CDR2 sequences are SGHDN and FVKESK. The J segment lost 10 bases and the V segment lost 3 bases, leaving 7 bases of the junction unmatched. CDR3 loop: CASSQWTGSDYTF. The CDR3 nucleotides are TGTGCCAGCAGCCAGTGGACAGGGTCTGACTACACCTTC.

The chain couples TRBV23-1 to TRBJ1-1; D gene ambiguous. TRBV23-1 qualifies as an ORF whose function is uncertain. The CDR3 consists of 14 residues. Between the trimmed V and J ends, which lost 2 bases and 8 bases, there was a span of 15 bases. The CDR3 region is CASSQQQYCVEAFF. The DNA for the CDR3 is TGCGCCAGCAGTCAACAACAATATTGTGTAGAAGCTTTCTTT.

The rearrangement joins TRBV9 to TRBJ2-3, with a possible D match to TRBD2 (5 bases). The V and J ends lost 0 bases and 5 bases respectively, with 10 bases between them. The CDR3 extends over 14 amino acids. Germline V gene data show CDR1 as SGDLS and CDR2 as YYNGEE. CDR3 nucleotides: TGTGCCAGCAGCGTAGGAGGGCCTGGAGATACGCAGTATTTT. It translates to CASSVGGPGDTQYF.

The CDR3 protein is CASSQDRVSNQPQHF. The CDR3, as DNA: TGCGCCAGCAGCCAAGATAGGGTTAGCAATCAGCCCCAGCATTTT. The genes are TRBV4-3 and TRBJ1-5, with D unclear. The CDR3 sequence is 15 residues long. V lost 0 bases and J lost 0, with 6 bases in between. CDR1 and CDR2 (germline): LGHNA, YSLEER.

CDR3 residues: CASSPKGNNSPLHF. The CDR3 coding sequence is TGTGCCAGCAGTCCTAAAGGGAATAATTCACCCCTCCACTTT. This chain joins TRBV9 and TRBJ1-6; no firm D call. CDR3 length: 14 amino acids. Between the trimmed V and J ends, which lost 5 bases and 5 bases, there was a span of 11 bases. Germline lookup yields CDR1 SGDLS and CDR2 YYNGEE.

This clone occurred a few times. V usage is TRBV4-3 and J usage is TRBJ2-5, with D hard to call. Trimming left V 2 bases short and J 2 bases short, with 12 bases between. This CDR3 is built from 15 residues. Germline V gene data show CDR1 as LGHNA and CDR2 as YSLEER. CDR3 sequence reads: CASSQLLADQETQYF. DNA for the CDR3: TGCGCCAGCAGCCAACTACTGGCAGATCAAGAGACCCAGTACTTC.

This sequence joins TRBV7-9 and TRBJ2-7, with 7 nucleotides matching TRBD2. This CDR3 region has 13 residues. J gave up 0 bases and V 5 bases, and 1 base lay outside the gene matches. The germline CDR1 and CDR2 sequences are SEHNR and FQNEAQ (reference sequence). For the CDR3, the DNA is TGTGCCAGCAGCCCGGGAGGCTCCTACGAGCAGTACTTC. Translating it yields CASSPGGSYEQYF.

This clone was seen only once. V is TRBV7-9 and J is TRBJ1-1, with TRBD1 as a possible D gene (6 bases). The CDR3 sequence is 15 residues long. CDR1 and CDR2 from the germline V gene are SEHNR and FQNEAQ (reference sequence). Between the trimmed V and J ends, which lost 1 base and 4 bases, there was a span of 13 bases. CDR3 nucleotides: TGTGCCAGCAGCTTAGATTCTGGGGGCCCCACTGAAGCTTTCTTT. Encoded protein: CASSLDSGGPTEAFF. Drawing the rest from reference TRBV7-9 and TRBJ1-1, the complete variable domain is DTGVSQNPRHKITKRGQNVTFRCDPISEHNRLYWYRQTLGQGPEFLTYFQNEAQLEKSRLLSDRFSAERPKGSFSTLEIQRTEQGDSAMYLCASSLDSGGPTEAFFGQGTRLTVV.

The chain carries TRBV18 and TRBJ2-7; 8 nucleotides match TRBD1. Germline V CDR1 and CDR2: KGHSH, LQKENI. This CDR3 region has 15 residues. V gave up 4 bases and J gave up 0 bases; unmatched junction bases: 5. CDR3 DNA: TGTGCCAGCTCACGCGGACAGGGAAACTCCTACGAGCAGTACTTC. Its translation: CASSRGQGNSYEQYF.

The CDR3 DNA reads TGTGCCAGCAGCGTAGCTGGGCGGGGGGACGCAGATACGCAGTATTTT. This encodes CASSVAGRGDADTQYF. The J gene is TRBJ2-3, the V gene TRBV9, with 8 bases lining up with TRBD2. V shed 0 bases, J shed 4 bases, and the junction held 7 bases outside the gene matches. CDR3 length equals 16 residues. Germline lookup yields CDR1 SGDLS and CDR2 YYNGEE.

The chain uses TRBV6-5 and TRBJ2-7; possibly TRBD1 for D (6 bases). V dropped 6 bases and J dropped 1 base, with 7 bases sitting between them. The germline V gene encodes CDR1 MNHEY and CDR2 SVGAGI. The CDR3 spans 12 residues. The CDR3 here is CASSDRSYEQYF. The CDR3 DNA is TGTGCCAGCAGCGACAGGTCCTACGAGCAGTACTTC.

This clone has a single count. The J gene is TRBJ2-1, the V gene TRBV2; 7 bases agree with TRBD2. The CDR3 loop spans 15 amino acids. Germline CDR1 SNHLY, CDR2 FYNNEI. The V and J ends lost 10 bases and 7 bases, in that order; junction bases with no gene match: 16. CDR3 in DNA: TGTGCCACCCTGGCAGGGAGGGGCGTTTTTAATGAGCAGTTCTTC. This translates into CATLAGRGVFNEQFF.

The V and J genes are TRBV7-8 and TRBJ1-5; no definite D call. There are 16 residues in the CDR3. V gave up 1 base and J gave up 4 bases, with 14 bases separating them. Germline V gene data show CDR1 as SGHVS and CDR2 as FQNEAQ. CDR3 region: CASSLGSRESNQPQHF. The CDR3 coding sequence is TGTGCCAGCAGCTTAGGATCGAGGGAGAGTAATCAGCCCCAGCATTTT.